This TCR beta chain emerged from a study of cytomegalovirus exposure and HLA in healthy donors. Study context: An analysis done earlier identified approximately 120 million unique TCR beta sequences from 190 million or so T cells.

This CDR3 is built from 14 residues. With V trimmed by 5 bases and J by 3 bases, 5 bases remained unmatched. Germline lookup yields CDR1 MNHEY and CDR2 SVGAGI. 13 Jbeta primers and 60 Vbeta primers were used for the PCR. Produced via immunoSEQ multiplex PCR; TCRdb's table is partial and in-frame only. In the table there are about 160,000 clones, roughly 74% of which are singletons. The sequencing input was PBMCs. The TCR originated in a male donor in good health and CMV-seronegative. J is TRBJ2-7 and V is TRBV6-5, with 9 bases that match TRBD1. CDR3 amino acids: CASSQGQGYYEQYF. CDR3 DNA: TGTGCCAGCAGTCAGGGACAGGGCTACTACGAGCAGTACTTC.